This T cell receptor beta chain was observed in a study of PD-1 blockade in classical Hodgkin lymphoma. Relapse was seen in all patients after autologous stem cell transplantation, and brentuximab vedotin exposure was variable. Study observations and caveats: Reported findings placed baseline TCR diversity lower in newly diagnosed patients (compared with healthy donors).

Some clones are missing from TCRdb's copy, which holds only in-frame ones; the method was immunoSEQ multiplex PCR. The table lists some 46,000 clones, about three quarters of them singletons. As for this clone: Its antigen remains unknown. This sample includes further DNA sequences coding for the same CDR3.

This CDR3 is 15 amino acids long. Germline CDR1 and CDR2: KGHSH and LQKENI. The germline V and J ends were trimmed by 0 bases and 0 bases, with 6 bases remaining between them. The TCR originated in a human donor with classical Hodgkin lymphoma. The sequencing here drew on peripheral blood mononuclear cells (PBMCs), taken before the second cycle of nivolumab. This sequence joins TRBV18 and TRBJ2-4; no firm D call. The CDR3 DNA reads TGTGCCAGCTCACCACCCACGTTAGCCAAAAACATTCAGTACTTC. This gives the protein CASSPPTLAKNIQYF.